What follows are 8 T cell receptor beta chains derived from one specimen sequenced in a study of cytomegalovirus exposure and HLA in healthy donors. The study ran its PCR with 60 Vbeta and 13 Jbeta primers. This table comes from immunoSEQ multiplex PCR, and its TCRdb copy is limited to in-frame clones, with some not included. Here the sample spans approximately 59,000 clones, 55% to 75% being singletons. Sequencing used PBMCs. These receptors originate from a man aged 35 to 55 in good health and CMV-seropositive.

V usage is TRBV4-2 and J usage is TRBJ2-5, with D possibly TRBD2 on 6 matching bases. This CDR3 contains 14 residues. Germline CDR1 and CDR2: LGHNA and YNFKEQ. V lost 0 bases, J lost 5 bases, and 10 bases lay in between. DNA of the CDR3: TGTGCCAGCAGCCAAGAGGCGCGGGGTGAGACCCAGTACTTC. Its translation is CASSQEARGETQYF.

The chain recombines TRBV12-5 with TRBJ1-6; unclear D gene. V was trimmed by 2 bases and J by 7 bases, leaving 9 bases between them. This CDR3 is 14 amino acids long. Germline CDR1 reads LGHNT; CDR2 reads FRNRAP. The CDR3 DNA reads TGTGCTAGTGGTTTGTTCAGGCCAAATTCACCCCTCCACTTT. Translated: CASGLFRPNSPLHF.

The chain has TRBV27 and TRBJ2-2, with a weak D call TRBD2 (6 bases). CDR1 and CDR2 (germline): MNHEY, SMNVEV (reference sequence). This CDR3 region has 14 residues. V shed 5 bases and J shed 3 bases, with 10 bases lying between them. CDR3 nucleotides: TGTGCCAGCAGTGTGGAGGGGTACACCGGGGAGCTGTTTTTT. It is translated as CASSVEGYTGELFF.

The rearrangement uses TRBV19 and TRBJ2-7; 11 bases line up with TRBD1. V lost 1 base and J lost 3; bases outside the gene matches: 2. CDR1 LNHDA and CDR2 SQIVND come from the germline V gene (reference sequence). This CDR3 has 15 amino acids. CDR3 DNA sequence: TGTGCCAGTAGTATAGCCGGGACAGGGGGCTACGAGCAGTACTTC. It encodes CASSIAGTGGYEQYF.

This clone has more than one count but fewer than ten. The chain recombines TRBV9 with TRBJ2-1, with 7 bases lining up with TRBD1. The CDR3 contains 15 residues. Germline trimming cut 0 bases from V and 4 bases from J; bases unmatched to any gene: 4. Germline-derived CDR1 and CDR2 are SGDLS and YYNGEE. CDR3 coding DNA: TGTGCCAGCAGCGTAGGACAGGGTGATTACAATGAGCAGTTCTTC. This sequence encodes CASSVGQGDYNEQFF.

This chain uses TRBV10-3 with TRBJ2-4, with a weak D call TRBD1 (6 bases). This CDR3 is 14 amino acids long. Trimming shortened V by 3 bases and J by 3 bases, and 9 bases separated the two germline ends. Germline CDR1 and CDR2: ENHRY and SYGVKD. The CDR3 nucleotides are TGTGCCATCAGTGACAGGGGTGGCAAAAACATTCAGTACTTC. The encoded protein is CAISDRGGKNIQYF.

CDR3 sequence (DNA): TGTGCCAGCAGGACGGAGGACACTGAAGCTTTCTTT. It yields the protein CASRTEDTEAFF. The rearrangement joins TRBV28 to TRBJ1-1; D remains unclear. This CDR3 has 12 amino acids. From germline, CDR1 is MDHEN and CDR2 SYDVKM. V lost 6 bases and J 3 bases, leaving 8 bases between the germline ends.

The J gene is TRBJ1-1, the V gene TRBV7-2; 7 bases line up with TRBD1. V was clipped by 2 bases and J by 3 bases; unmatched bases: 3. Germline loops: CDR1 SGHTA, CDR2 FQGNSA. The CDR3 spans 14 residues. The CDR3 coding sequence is TGTGCCAGCAGCTTACAGGGGGTAGACACTGAAGCTTTCTTT. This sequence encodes CASSLQGVDTEAFF.